Each of the 21 T cell receptor beta chains below was sequenced from the same sample in a study of OX40 agonist ivuxolimab in advanced cancers. The table came from immunoSEQ multiplex PCR; TCRdb's copy has only in-frame clones and leaves some out. This sample yields some 46,000 clones, of which around 92% are seen a single time; about an eighth belongs to the top ten. Sample: CD4+ or CD8+ T cells sorted from blood, taken in a trial of the OX40 agonist ivuxolimab. The receptors come from an adult with an advanced solid tumor such as melanoma, head and neck, liver or kidney cancer.

This chain uses TRBV5-8 with TRBJ2-1; D gene ambiguous. The CDR3 covers 15 residues. Germline CDR1 reads SGHTS; CDR2 reads YDEGEE. The ends were cut back, 5 bases at V and 7 bases at J, with 19 bases in the middle. The CDR3 coding sequence is TGTGCCAGCAGGTCAAGGCATTCAGGAAGAAATGAGCAGTTCTTC. This encodes CASRSRHSGRNEQFF.

V and J are TRBV27 and TRBJ2-7; 10 nucleotides agree with TRBD1. With V trimmed by 1 base and J by 5 bases, 5 bases remained unmatched. The CDR3 extends over 15 amino acids. Looked up from germline, CDR1 is MNHEY and CDR2 is SMNVEV (reference sequence). CDR3 region: CASSLFGTGAHEQYF. The CDR3 bases are TGTGCCAGCAGTTTATTCGGGACAGGGGCCCACGAGCAGTACTTC.

This chain connects TRBV19 to TRBJ1-1; possible D gene TRBD1, 6 bases. V lost 1 base, J lost 1 base, and 13 bases lay in between. The germline gives CDR1 LNHDA, CDR2 SQIVND (reference sequence). CDR3 length equals 16 residues. The CDR3 nucleotides are TGTGCCAGTAGTATAGGGCTAGGGGGTCGGAACACTGAAGCTTTCTTT. It codes for CASSIGLGGRNTEAFF.

V is TRBV29-1 and J is TRBJ2-5; D unclear. Trimming took 3 bases from V and 4 from J, leaving 9 bases between them. CDR1 SQVTM and CDR2 ANQGSEA come from the germline V gene. This CDR3 contains 12 residues. This CDR3 reads CSVESRRETQYF. The CDR3 nucleotides read TGCAGCGTTGAGTCCAGGCGAGAGACCCAGTACTTC.

The chain joins TRBV5-4 to TRBJ2-5; 7 bases line up with TRBD2. Germline loops: CDR1 SGHNT, CDR2 YYREEE (reference sequence). The CDR3 contains 14 residues. V was clipped by 3 bases and J by 2 bases; unmatched bases: 4. The CDR3 here is CASSWGGLQETQYF. The CDR3 DNA reads TGTGCCAGCAGCTGGGGGGGTTTACAAGAGACCCAGTACTTC.

This clone has a single count. V is TRBV19 and J is TRBJ1-2; D perhaps matches TRBD1 (6 bases). The germline V gene encodes CDR1 LNHDA and CDR2 SQIVND (reference sequence). V lost 7 bases and J lost 8, with 11 bases in between. This CDR3 region has 11 residues. CDR3 sequence reads: CASKGGLGYTF. CDR3 bases: TGTGCCAGTAAGGGGGGGCTAGGCTACACCTTC.

CDR3 region: CASSPYEPSYEQYF. The CDR3 DNA is TGCGCCAGCAGCCCCTATGAACCCTCCTACGAGCAGTACTTC. This chain links TRBV4-3 with TRBJ2-7; D is ambiguous. Germline V gives CDR1 LGHNA, CDR2 YSLEER. V lost 4 bases, J lost 0 bases, and 10 bases lay in between. The CDR3 loop spans 14 amino acids.

The genes are TRBV11-3 and TRBJ2-7, with D possibly TRBD2 on 6 matching bases. CDR1 and CDR2 from the germline V gene are SGHNT and YENEEA. Trimming stripped 0 bases from V and 4 bases from J, with 13 bases between. This CDR3 has 15 amino acids. CDR3 sequence: CASSLDRGSGYEQYF. CDR3 nucleotide sequence: TGTGCCAGCAGCTTAGATCGTGGTAGCGGTTACGAGCAGTACTTC.

This chain uses TRBV6-6 with TRBJ1-6; no clear D gene. Trimming took 2 bases from V and 6 from J, leaving 5 bases between them. The germline V gene has CDR1 MNHNY and CDR2 SVGAGI (reference sequence). This CDR3 has 13 residues. CDR3 coding DNA: TGTGCCAGCAGTTACGGGCTTAATTCACCCCTCCACTTT. It encodes CASSYGLNSPLHF.

J is TRBJ1-2 and V is TRBV7-8; D remains ambiguous. From germline, CDR1 is SGHVS and CDR2 FQNEAQ. The CDR3 is made up of 17 amino acids. V shed 6 bases and J shed 6 bases, with 26 bases lying between them. DNA of the CDR3: TGTGCCAGCAGTTCCTACAGACAACCCTCGACTTCGAATGGCTACACCTTC. It codes for CASSSYRQPSTSNGYTF.

The V call is TRBV10-3, the J call TRBJ2-1; TRBD2 is a possible D gene (5 bases). There are 16 residues in the CDR3. Germline CDR1 and CDR2: ENHRY and SYGVKD. V gave up 9 bases and J gave up 0 bases, with 18 bases separating them. Here the CDR3 DNA reads TGTGCCATAGGGTCGTTCCCAGCGGACTCCTACAATGAGCAGTTCTTC. This codes for CAIGSFPADSYNEQFF.

The CDR3 DNA reads TGTGCCAGCAGTGAAGACGGTTCTTACAAACTGTTTTTT. Amino acid sequence: CASSEDGSYKLFF. The V gene is TRBV2, the J gene TRBJ1-4; D gene unclear. V was trimmed by 1 base and J by 11 bases, leaving 11 bases between them. Germline V gives CDR1 SNHLY, CDR2 FYNNEI. This CDR3 has 13 amino acids.

This chain links TRBV4-3 with TRBJ2-7, with D unclear. Germline V gene data show CDR1 as LGHNA and CDR2 as YSLEER. Trimming took off 0 bases at V and 4 bases at J, with 16 bases between the two ends. The CDR3 runs 16 residues. CDR3 DNA sequence: TGCGCCAGCAGCCAAGATTGGGCTTCTCCTCGATACGAGCAGTACTTC. Protein sequence: CASSQDWASPRYEQYF.

V is TRBV27 and J is TRBJ1-4, with 7 bases lining up with TRBD1. V dropped 6 bases and J dropped 0; count of bases not matched to a gene: 16. The CDR3 sequence is 19 residues long. CDR1 is MNHEY, CDR2 SMNVEV, per germline (reference sequence). The CDR3: CASSLRVGQTDSTNEKLFF. CDR3 in DNA: TGTGCCAGCAGCCTACGAGTGGGACAGACCGACTCAACTAATGAAAAACTGTTTTTT. Full variable domain (outside the CDR3, taken from reference TRBV27 and TRBJ1-4): EAQVTQNPRYLITVTGKKLTVTCSQNMNHEYMSWYRQDPGLGLRQIYYSMNVEVTDKGDVPEGYKVSRKEKRNFPLILESPSPNQTSLYFCASSLRVGQTDSTNEKLFFGSGTQLSVL.

This clone was seen only a few times. The chain links TRBV11-3 to TRBJ1-2; D is possibly TRBD1 (5 bases). V was clipped by 2 bases and J by 2 bases, with 9 bases between them. CDR3 length equals 14 residues. Per germline, CDR1 SGHNT and CDR2 YENEEA. CDR3: CASSLTAGNYGYTF. The CDR3 coding sequence is TGTGCCAGCAGCTTAACGGCAGGGAACTATGGCTACACCTTC.

The V gene is TRBV6-4, the J gene TRBJ2-2; D not certain. CDR3 size: 13 residues. Between the trimmed V and J ends, which lost 1 base and 5 bases, there was a span of 5 bases. Germline CDR1 is MRHNA and CDR2 is SNTAGT. CDR3 in amino acids: CASSDWRTGELFF. CDR3 bases: TGTGCCAGCAGTGACTGGCGGACCGGGGAGCTGTTTTTT.

This clone was picked up a small number of times. The chain couples TRBV19 to TRBJ1-5, with D possibly matching TRBD1 (5 bases). Trimming pared 1 base from V and 6 bases from J, leaving 13 bases between. CDR1 and CDR2 from the germline V gene are LNHDA and SQIVND (reference sequence). The CDR3 runs to 15 residues. The CDR3 coding sequence is TGTGCCAGTAGTATAGTTGAGGGCGGGGGTCAGCCCCAGCATTTT. Protein product: CASSIVEGGGQPQHF.

This clone occurred once. This chain joins TRBV12-5 and TRBJ2-7, with 9 bases identical to TRBD2. The V gene end was trimmed by 6 bases and the J gene end by 0 bases; junction bases not matched to a gene: 9. The CDR3 extends over 16 amino acids. Germline lookup yields CDR1 LGHNT and CDR2 FRNRAP. For the CDR3, the DNA is TGTGCTAGTGGACTCGTAGCGGGAGTCAGCTCCTACGAGCAGTACTTC. Translating gives CASGLVAGVSSYEQYF.

This chain joins TRBV6-5 and TRBJ2-7; D not certain. CDR1 is MNHEY, CDR2 SVGAGI, per germline. The CDR3 is 13 residues long. Trimming cost V 6 bases and J 5 bases, with 14 bases left between them. The CDR3, as DNA: TGTGCCAGCAGGGCGGCAGGTTCCAACGAGCAGTACTTC. The encoded protein is CASRAAGSNEQYF.

This clone was observed a single time. The chain has TRBV13 and TRBJ2-3; D is uncertain. V was pared by 3 bases and J by 0 bases, with 7 bases between. CDR1 is PRHDT, CDR2 FYEKMQ, per germline (reference sequence). The length of the CDR3 is 14 residues. CDR3 DNA: TGTGCCAGCAGCTTTGGACCGAGCACAGATACGCAGTATTTT. This sequence encodes CASSFGPSTDTQYF.

This chain connects TRBV28 to TRBJ2-3; 11 bases map to TRBD2. Germline V gene lookup returns CDR1 MDHEN and CDR2 SYDVKM. CDR3 length equals 16 residues. After removal of 6 bases from V and 2 bases from J, the junction contained 7 bases not matched to a gene. CDR3 DNA: TGTGCCAGCAGCATTAGCGGGGGGGCCGCCACAGATACGCAGTATTTT. This gives the protein CASSISGGAATDTQYF.